This passage covers 3 T cell receptor beta chains from one sample sequenced in a study of blood T cells in healthy people across ages. A sample-barcoded 5' primer and a J-beta primer mix were used in a second PCR of roughly 6 to 11 cycles. Via MiXCR, TCRdb re-called the 5' RACE reads, giving one row per CDR3 protein. The table lists about 760,000 distinct CDR3 sequences, 25% of them singletons. Another study also made use of these data, one on T cells of mothers and their children.

The sample consisted of blood. The source is a boy aged 10-17 years in good health.

The table lists this clonotype with many counts. In DNA, the CDR3 is TGTGCCAGCAGCCTAACAGGTCAAAGCTCCTACGAGCAGTACTTC. Translation: CASSLTGQSSYEQYF. This chain connects TRBV13 to TRBJ2-7; D might be TRBD1 (5 bases). This CDR3 is 15 amino acids long. Looked up from germline, CDR1 is PRHDT and CDR2 is FYEKMQ (reference sequence). V dropped 5 bases and J dropped 0 bases, with 14 bases sitting between them.

This rearrangement joins TRBV5-1 to TRBJ2-1; 8 bases are shared with TRBD2. Germline V CDR1 and CDR2: SGHRS, YFSETQ. Unmatched junction bases numbered 11, after V lost 0 bases and J lost 3 bases. CDR3 length: 18 amino acids. The CDR3: CASSLVGRAGLVYNEQFF. The CDR3 DNA is TGCGCCAGCAGCTTGGTTGGGCGCGCGGGACTAGTCTACAATGAGCAGTTCTTC.

This clonotype was detected a few times. The V gene is TRBV18, the J gene TRBJ1-5, with 11 bases fitting TRBD1. Germline loops: CDR1 KGHSH, CDR2 LQKENI. This CDR3 has 14 amino acids. The ends lost 3 bases at V and 6 bases at J; junction bases unmatched: 1. Here the CDR3 DNA reads TGTGCCAGCTCACCGGGACAGGGGGGTCAGCCCCAGCATTTT. This codes for CASSPGQGGQPQHF.